This TCR beta chain appears in the sequencing data of a study of T cell repertoires in cytomegalovirus infection. Across the study: From public TCR beta signatures came an indication of both CMV infection and matching HLA type.

Regarding the study as a whole: It was HLA-C-restricted CMV-specific TCR beta clonotypes that dominated the response ex vivo.

TCRdb reprocessed the reads via MiXCR and lists one record per CDR3 protein. The sample holds some 940,000 distinct CDR3 sequences, approximately 31% seen once. Notes on this clonotype: Its antigen is unidentified.

CDR3 length equals 16 residues. Germline V CDR1 and CDR2: LNHDA, SQIVND (reference sequence). V dropped 4 bases and J dropped 0 bases, with 15 bases sitting between them. This chain joins TRBV19 and TRBJ2-5; D may match TRBD1 or TRBD2 (6 bases each). The clonotype was recovered from a human donor in good health (CMV status not recorded). Some clones in this sample may be carry-over from other donors' samples. Sequences were derived from cultured CD8+ T cells from PBMCs, sampled from culture after CMV antigen stimulation. CDR3 protein: CASSTTGARDQETQYF. CDR3 DNA sequence: TGTGCCAGTAGTACGACGGGGGCACGCGACCAAGAGACCCAGTACTTC. Complete variable domain (other parts from reference TRBV19 and TRBJ2-5): DGGITQSPKYLFRKEGQNVTLSCEQNLNHDAMYWYRQDPGQGLRLIYYSQIVNDFQKGDIAEGYSVSREKKESFPLTVTSAQKNPTAFYLCASSTTGARDQETQYFGPGTRLLVL.